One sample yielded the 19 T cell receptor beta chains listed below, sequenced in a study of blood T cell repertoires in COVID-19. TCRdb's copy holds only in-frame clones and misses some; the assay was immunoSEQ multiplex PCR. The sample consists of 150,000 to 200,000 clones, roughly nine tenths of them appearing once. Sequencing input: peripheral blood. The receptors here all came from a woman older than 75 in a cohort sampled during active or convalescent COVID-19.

Written as DNA, the CDR3 is TGTGCCAGCAGCCGCTCCTACGAGCAGTACTTC. Its translation is CASSRSYEQYF. This chain connects TRBV7-2 to TRBJ2-7; D unresolved. The CDR3 is 11 amino acids. Trimming cost V 5 bases and J 0 bases, with 2 bases left between them. Germline loops: CDR1 SGHTA, CDR2 FQGNSA.

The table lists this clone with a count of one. The chain's CDR3 is CASSLAGGNSYEQYF. In nucleotides, the CDR3 is TGTGCCAGCAGCTTGGCAGGGGGCAACTCCTACGAGCAGTACTTC. This sequence joins TRBV5-6 and TRBJ2-7; 8 bases fit TRBD1. Germline V gene lookup returns CDR1 SGHDT and CDR2 YYEEEE. This CDR3 comprises 15 residues. V was pared by 0 bases and J by 0 bases, with 2 bases of the junction left unmatched. The full variable domain, in which reference TRBV5-6 and TRBJ2-7 provide the parts outside the CDR3, is DAGVTQSPTHLIKTRGQQVTLRCSPKSGHDTVSWYQQALGQGPQFIFQYYEEEERQRGNFPDRFSGHQFPNYSSELNVNALLLGDSALYLCASSLAGGNSYEQYFGPGTRLTVT.

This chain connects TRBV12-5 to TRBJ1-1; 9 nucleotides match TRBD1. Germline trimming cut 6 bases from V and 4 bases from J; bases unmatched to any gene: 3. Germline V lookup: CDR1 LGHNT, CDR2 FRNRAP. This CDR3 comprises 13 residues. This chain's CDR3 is CASGQGAGTEAFF. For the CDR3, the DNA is TGTGCTAGTGGACAGGGGGCGGGCACTGAAGCTTTCTTT.

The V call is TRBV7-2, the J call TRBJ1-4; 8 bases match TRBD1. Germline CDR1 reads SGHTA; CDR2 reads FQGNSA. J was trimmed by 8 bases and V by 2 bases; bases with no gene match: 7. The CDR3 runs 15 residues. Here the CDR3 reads CASSLLGQGGEKLFF. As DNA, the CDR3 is TGTGCCAGCAGCTTATTAGGACAGGGCGGGGAAAAACTGTTTTTT. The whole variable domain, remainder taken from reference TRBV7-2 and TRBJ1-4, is GAGVSQSPSNKVTEKGKDVELRCDPISGHTALYWYRQSLGQGLEFLIYFQGNSAPDKSGLPSDRFSAERTGGSVSTLTIQRTQQEDSAVYLCASSLLGQGGEKLFFGSGTQLSVL.

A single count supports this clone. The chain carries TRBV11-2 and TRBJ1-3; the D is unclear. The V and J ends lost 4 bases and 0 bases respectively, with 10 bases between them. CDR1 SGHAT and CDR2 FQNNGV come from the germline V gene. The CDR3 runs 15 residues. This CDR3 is CASSSDGRSGNTIYF. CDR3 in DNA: TGTGCCAGCAGCTCCGATGGCCGCTCTGGAAACACCATATATTTT.

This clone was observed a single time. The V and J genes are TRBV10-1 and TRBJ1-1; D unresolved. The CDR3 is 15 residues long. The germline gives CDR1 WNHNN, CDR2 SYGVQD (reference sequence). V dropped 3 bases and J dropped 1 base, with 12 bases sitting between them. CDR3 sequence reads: CASSETPVANTEAFF. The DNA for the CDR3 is TGCGCCAGCAGTGAAACCCCCGTGGCGAACACTGAAGCTTTCTTT.

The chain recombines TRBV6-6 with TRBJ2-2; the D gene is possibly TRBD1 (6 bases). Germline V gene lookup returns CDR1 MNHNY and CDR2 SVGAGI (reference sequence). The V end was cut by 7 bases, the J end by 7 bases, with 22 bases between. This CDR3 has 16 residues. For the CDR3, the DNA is TGTGCCAGCACCAAAATCGGGACAAAAGACCTCGGGGAGCTGTTTTTT. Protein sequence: CASTKIGTKDLGELFF.

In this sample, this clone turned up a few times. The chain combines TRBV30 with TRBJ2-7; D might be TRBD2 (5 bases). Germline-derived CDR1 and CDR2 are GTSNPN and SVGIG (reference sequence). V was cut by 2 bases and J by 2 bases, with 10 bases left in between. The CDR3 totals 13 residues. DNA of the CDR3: TGTGCCTGGAGTTGGAGGAGAGCCTACGAGCAGTACTTC. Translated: CAWSWRRAYEQYF.

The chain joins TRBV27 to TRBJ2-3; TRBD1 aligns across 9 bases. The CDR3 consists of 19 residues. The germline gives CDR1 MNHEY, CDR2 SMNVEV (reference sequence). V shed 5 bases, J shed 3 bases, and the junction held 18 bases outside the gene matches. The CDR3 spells CASSHTGTGRRLSTDTQYF. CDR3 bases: TGTGCCAGCAGTCACACCGGGACAGGGAGGAGGCTTAGTACAGATACGCAGTATTTT.

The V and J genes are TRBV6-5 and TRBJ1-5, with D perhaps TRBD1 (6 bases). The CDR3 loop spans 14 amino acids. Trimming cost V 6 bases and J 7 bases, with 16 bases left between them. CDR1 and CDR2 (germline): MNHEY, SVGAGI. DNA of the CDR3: TGTGCCAGCAGGGCCTCGGGGGGCAGGCAGCCCCAGCATTTT. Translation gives CASRASGGRQPQHF.

CDR3 amino acids: CASSLPGAADTQYF. In nucleotides, the CDR3 is TGCGCCAGCAGCTTGCCAGGGGCCGCAGATACGCAGTATTTT. This chain uses TRBV5-1 with TRBJ2-3; perhaps TRBD1 as D (6 bases). The germline gives CDR1 SGHRS, CDR2 YFSETQ. Trimming took off 1 base at V and 4 bases at J, with 10 bases between the two ends. CDR3 length equals 14 residues.

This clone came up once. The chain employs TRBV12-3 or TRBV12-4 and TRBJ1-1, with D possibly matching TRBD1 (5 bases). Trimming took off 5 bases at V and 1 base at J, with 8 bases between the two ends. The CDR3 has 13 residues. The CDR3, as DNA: TGTGCCAGCAGTCCGGGGGGGAACACTGAAGCTTTCTTT. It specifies CASSPGGNTEAFF.

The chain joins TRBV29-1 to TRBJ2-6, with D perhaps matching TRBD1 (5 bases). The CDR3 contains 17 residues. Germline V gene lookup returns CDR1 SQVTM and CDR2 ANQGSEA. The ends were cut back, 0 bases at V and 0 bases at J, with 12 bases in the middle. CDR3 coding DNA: TGCAGCGTTGAAGATCTTCAGGGCTCCTCTGGGGCCAACGTCCTGACTTTC. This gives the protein CSVEDLQGSSGANVLTF.

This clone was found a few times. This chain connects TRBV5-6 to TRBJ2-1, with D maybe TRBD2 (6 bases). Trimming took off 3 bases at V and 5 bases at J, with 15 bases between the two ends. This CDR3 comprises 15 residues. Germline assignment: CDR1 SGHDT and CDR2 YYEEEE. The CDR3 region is CASSYAGLTHNEQFF. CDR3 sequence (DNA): TGTGCCAGCAGCTACGCGGGGCTAACCCACAATGAGCAGTTCTTC. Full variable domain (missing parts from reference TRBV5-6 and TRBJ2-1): DAGVTQSPTHLIKTRGQQVTLRCSPKSGHDTVSWYQQALGQGPQFIFQYYEEEERQRGNFPDRFSGHQFPNYSSELNVNALLLGDSALYLCASSYAGLTHNEQFFGPGTRLTVL.

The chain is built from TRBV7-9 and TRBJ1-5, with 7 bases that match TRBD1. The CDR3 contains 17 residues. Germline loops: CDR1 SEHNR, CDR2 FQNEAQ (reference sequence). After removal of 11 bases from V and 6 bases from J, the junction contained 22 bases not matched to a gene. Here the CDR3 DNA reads TGTGCCTCGGCGGTGAGGGGACAGACGACCGGGGGTCAGCCCCAGCATTTT. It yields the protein CASAVRGQTTGGQPQHF.

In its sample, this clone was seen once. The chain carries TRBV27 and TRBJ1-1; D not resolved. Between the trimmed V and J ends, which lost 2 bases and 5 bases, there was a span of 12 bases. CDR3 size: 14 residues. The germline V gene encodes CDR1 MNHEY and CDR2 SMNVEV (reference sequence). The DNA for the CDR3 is TGTGCCAGCAGTTTAGGAGGGTTCTTGACTGAAGCTTTCTTT. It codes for CASSLGGFLTEAFF.

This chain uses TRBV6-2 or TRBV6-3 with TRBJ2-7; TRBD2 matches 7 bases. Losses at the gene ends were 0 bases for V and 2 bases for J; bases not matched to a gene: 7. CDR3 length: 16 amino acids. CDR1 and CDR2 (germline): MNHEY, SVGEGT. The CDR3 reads CASSYSGTKNTYEQYV. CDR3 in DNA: TGTGCCAGCAGTTACTCGGGGACTAAGAATACCTACGAGCAGTACGTC.

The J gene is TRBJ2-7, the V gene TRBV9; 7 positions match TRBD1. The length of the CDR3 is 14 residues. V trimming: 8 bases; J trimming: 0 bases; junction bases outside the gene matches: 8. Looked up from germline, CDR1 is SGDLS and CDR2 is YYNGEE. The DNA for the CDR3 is TGTGCCAGAAAGACAGGGATAAGCTCCTACGAGCAGTACGTC. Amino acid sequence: CARKTGISSYEQYV.

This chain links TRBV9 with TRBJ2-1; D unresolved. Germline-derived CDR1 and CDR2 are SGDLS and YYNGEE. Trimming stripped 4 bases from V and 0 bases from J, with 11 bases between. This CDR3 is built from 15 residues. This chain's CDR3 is CASSMTPVSYNEQFF. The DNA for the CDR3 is TGTGCCAGCAGCATGACACCGGTCTCCTACAATGAGCAGTTCTTC. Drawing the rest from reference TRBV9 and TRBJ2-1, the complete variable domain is DSGVTQTPKHLITATGQRVTLRCSPRSGDLSVYWYQQSLDQGLQFLIQYYNGEERAKGNILERFSAQQFPDLHSELNLSSLELGDSALYFCASSMTPVSYNEQFFGPGTRLTVL.